These T cell receptor beta chains were read from a single sample in a study of T cells in Graves' hyperthyroidism and ophthalmopathy. TCRdb processed the multiplex PCR reads anew with MiXCR; each CDR3 protein has one entry. This table holds about 400,000 distinct CDR3 sequences, approximately 14% found once. Sample: blood. The receptors stem from a woman younger than 30 with Graves' hyperthyroidism. CDR3s include the opening cysteine and the closing phenylalanine or tryptophan. Fields, in order: V gene, D gene, clone size, J gene, CDR3 protein, CDR3 DNA. A D gene is named only where the DNA matches it firmly. Not every row has a clone size; where given, it reads once, few, many or a size class.

TRBV2	NA	many	TRBJ2-7	CASISRTAYEQYF	TGTGCCAGCATCAGCAGGACAGCCTACGAGCAGTACTTC
TRBV12-3/TRBV12-4	TRBD2	few	TRBJ2-7	CASSSGTSGSREQYF	TGTGCCAGCAGTTCAGGGACTAGCGGGAGTCGGGAGCAGTACTTC
TRBV3-1	TRBD1	many	TRBJ2-2	CASSSPGTGVTNTGELFF	TGTGCCAGCAGCTCTCCCGGGACAGGGGTCACGAACACCGGGGAGCTGTTTTTT
TRBV7-8	TRBD2	many	TRBJ2-1	CASSLASGRGRNEQFF	TGTGCCAGCAGCTTAGCTAGCGGGAGAGGGAGGAATGAGCAGTTCTTC
TRBV5-1	TRBD1	many	TRBJ1-4	CASSFLPGTGGTTTNEKLFF	TGCGCCAGCAGCTTCTTACCCGGGACAGGGGGCACTACAACTAATGAAAAACTGTTTTTT
TRBV12-3/TRBV12-4	NA	many	TRBJ1-2	CASSPRGGYGYTF	TGTGCCAGCAGTCCAAGGGGCGGCTATGGCTACACCTTC
TRBV29-1	TRBD1	NA	TRBJ1-1	CSVAKGALNTEAFF	TGCAGCGTAGCAAAGGGGGCCCTGAACACTGAAGCTTTCTTT
TRBV6-6	NA	many	TRBJ1-5	CASSYSSLGISNQPQHF	TGTGCCAGCAGTTACTCGAGTTTAGGAATTAGCAATCAGCCCCAGCATTTT
TRBV2	TRBD1	NA	TRBJ2-3	CASSGQETDTQYF	TGTGCCAGCAGCGGACAGGAGACAGATACGCAGTATTTT
TRBV18	TRBD2	NA	TRBJ2-1	CASSPELLAGFDEQFF	TGTGCCAGCTCACCCGAGTTACTAGCGGGGTTCGATGAGCAGTTCTTC
TRBV9	NA	few	TRBJ2-7	CASSVLAYTYEQYF	TGTGCCAGCAGCGTACTGGCATACACCTACGAGCAGTACTTC
TRBV20-1	NA	many	TRBJ2-2	CSARRFANTGELFF	TGCAGTGCCAGGCGATTCGCGAACACCGGGGAGCTGTTTTTT
TRBV28	NA	many	TRBJ2-7	CASSAPQTGYEQYF	TGTGCCAGCAGCGCACCACAAACAGGGTACGAGCAGTACTTC
TRBV5-1	TRBD2	many	TRBJ2-7	CASSPGGALEQYF	TGCGCCAGCAGCCCCGGGGGGGCCCTCGAGCAGTACTTC
TRBV5-5	NA	many	TRBJ1-5	CASSSLNNQPQHF	TGTGCCAGCAGCTCCTTGAACAATCAGCCCCAGCATTTT
TRBV7-2	NA	many	TRBJ2-1	CASSSTGWNEQFF	TGTGCCAGCAGCTCGACCGGTTGGAATGAGCAGTTCTTC
TRBV20-1	NA	many	TRBJ2-1	CSALDRLWEQFF	TGCAGTGCTCTCGACCGGCTTTGGGAGCAGTTCTTC
TRBV12-5	TRBD1	NA	TRBJ1-1	CASAGTSTGRSTEAFF	TGTGCTAGTGCCGGGACCTCGACAGGGAGGAGCACTGAAGCTTTCTTT
TRBV20-1	NA	many	TRBJ2-7	CSARDRQGGSGEQYF	TGCAGTGCTAGAGATCGACAGGGAGGATCGGGGGAGCAGTACTTC
TRBV6-6	NA	NA	TRBJ2-1	CASSYVGPNEQFF	TGTGCCAGCAGTTACGTGGGACCCAATGAGCAGTTCTTC
TRBV18	NA	many	TRBJ2-7	CASSPAAAGSSYEQYF	TGTGCCAGCTCACCGGCCGCCGCCGGCTCGTCCTACGAGCAGTACTTC
TRBV20-1	NA	many	TRBJ2-7	CSADTGVAYEQYF	TGCAGTGCCGATACGGGAGTCGCCTACGAGCAGTACTTC
TRBV5-6	TRBD2	many	TRBJ2-1	CASWEGPPRTSAYNEQFF	TGTGCCAGCTGGGAAGGGCCCCCTCGGACTAGCGCGTACAATGAGCAGTTCTTC
TRBV5-1	NA	NA	TRBJ1-1	CASSALSRNTEAFF	TGCGCCAGCAGCGCTCTTTCACGGAACACTGAAGCTTTCTTT
TRBV29-1	NA	NA	TRBJ1-2	CSVVTTAQRGYTF	TGCAGCGTTGTCACAACGGCTCAGAGGGGCTACACCTTC
TRBV19	NA	NA	TRBJ2-5	CASSPQSGGETQYF	TGTGCCAGTAGCCCCCAAAGCGGTGGGGAGACCCAGTACTTC
TRBV6-1	NA	NA	TRBJ1-4	CASIPTGPGWGKLFF	TGTGCCAGCATTCCTACGGGGCCAGGGTGGGGAAAACTGTTTTTT
TRBV11-1	NA	few	TRBJ2-7	CASMPEWRADEQYF	TGTGCCAGCATGCCGGAATGGCGCGCCGACGAGCAGTACTTC
TRBV20-1	NA	many	TRBJ1-5	CSARGGSNQPQHF	TGCAGTGCTAGAGGGGGTAGCAATCAGCCCCAGCATTTT
TRBV2	TRBD1	many	TRBJ1-1	CASSDRAWNTEAFF	TGTGCCAGCAGCGACAGGGCCTGGAACACTGAAGCTTTCTTT
TRBV4-1	TRBD2	NA	TRBJ2-1	CASSYYGGAWGNEQFF	TGCGCCAGCAGCTACTACGGGGGGGCCTGGGGAAATGAGCAGTTCTTC
TRBV29-1	NA	NA	TRBJ1-2	CSARMGTNYGYTF	TGCAGCGCTCGAATGGGGACAAACTATGGCTACACCTTC
TRBV12-3/TRBV12-4	TRBD1	NA	TRBJ1-5	CASGHRGSGQPQHF	TGTGCCAGCGGCCACAGGGGGAGTGGACAGCCCCAGCATTTT
TRBV7-9	NA	NA	TRBJ2-3	CASSLVEQYF	TGTGCCAGCAGCTTAGTAGAGCAGTATTTT
TRBV14	TRBD1	few	TRBJ1-2	CASSQERTGRYGYTF	TGTGCCAGCAGCCAAGAAAGGACAGGACGCTATGGCTACACCTTC
TRBV3-1	NA	many	TRBJ2-1	CASSQAPSLVNEQFF	TGTGCCAGCAGCCAAGCCCCTTCCTTAGTCAATGAGCAGTTCTTC
TRBV9	TRBD1	few	TRBJ2-2	CASSIRDSNTGELFF	TGTGCCAGCAGCATCCGGGACAGCAACACCGGGGAGCTGTTTTTT
TRBV12-3/TRBV12-4	NA	many	TRBJ2-5	CASSFFGETQYF	TGTGCCAGCAGTTTTTTTGGAGAGACCCAGTACTTC
TRBV11-2	TRBD2	NA	TRBJ2-3	CASSFWASGSPDTQYF	TGTGCCAGCAGCTTTTGGGCTAGCGGGAGCCCAGATACGCAGTATTTT
TRBV4-2	NA	few	TRBJ1-1	CASSQDVLGDTEAFF	TGTGCCAGCAGCCAAGACGTGTTGGGGGACACTGAAGCTTTCTTT
TRBV7-9	NA	few	TRBJ1-5	CASSLENRDPEGPQHF	TGTGCCAGCAGCTTAGAAAACCGGGACCCTGAGGGGCCCCAGCATTTT
TRBV29-1	NA	many	TRBJ2-1	CSVEPGPSNEQFF	TGCAGCGTTGAACCGGGACCGTCCAATGAGCAGTTCTTC
TRBV14	NA	few	TRBJ2-4	CASSHSLAKNIQYF	TGTGCCAGCAGCCACAGCCTAGCCAAAAACATTCAGTACTTC
TRBV2	NA	many	TRBJ1-1	CARKDQRNTEAFF	TGTGCCAGAAAAGATCAGAGGAACACTGAAGCTTTCTTT
TRBV14	NA	few	TRBJ2-7	CASSQHRDEQYF	TGTGCCAGCAGCCAACACCGGGACGAGCAGTACTTC
TRBV4-3	TRBD1	NA	TRBJ2-7	CASSKDRGLSYEQYF	TGCGCCAGCAGCAAAGACAGGGGGCTCTCCTACGAGCAGTACTTC
TRBV11-2	TRBD1	many	TRBJ2-7	CASSLEAQRQGSYEQYF	TGTGCCAGCAGCTTAGAGGCCCAGCGACAGGGCTCCTACGAGCAGTACTTC
TRBV2	TRBD1	many	TRBJ1-6	CASHGRAGGRNSPLHF	TGTGCCAGTCACGGGCGGGCAGGGGGCAGGAATTCACCCCTCCACTTT
TRBV7-9	NA	NA	TRBJ2-1	CASSSTQSRSSYNEQFF	TGTGCCAGCAGCTCAACGCAGTCTAGGAGCTCCTACAATGAGCAGTTCTTC
TRBV12-3/TRBV12-4	NA	NA	TRBJ1-6	CASSEDRSYNSPLHF	TGTGCCAGCAGTGAGGACCGCTCCTATAATTCACCCCTCCACTTT